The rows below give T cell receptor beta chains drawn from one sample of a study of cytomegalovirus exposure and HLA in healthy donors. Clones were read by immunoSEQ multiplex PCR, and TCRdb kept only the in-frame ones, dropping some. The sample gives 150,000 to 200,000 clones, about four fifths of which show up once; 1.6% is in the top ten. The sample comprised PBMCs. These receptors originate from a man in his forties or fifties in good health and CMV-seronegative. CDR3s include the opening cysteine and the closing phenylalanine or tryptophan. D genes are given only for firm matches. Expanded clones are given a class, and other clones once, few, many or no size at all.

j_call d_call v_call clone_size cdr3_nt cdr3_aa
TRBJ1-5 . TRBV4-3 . TGCGCCAGCAGCTCAATGCGGTCTCGGCCCCAGCATTTT CASSSMRSRPQHF
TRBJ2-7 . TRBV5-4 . TGTGCCAGCAGCTTGGGAGATGTTACTTCCTACGAGCAGTACTTC CASSLGDVTSYEQYF
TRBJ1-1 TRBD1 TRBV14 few TGTGCCAGCAGCTCCGACAGGGTTGAAGCTTTCTTT CASSSDRVEAFF
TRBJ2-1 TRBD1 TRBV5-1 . TGCGCCAGCAGCTTGGGGGCAGGGGGCCGCTATGAGCAGTTCTTC CASSLGAGGRYEQFF
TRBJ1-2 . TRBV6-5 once TGTGCCAGCAGTCGTAGTCTTTCCTATGGCTACACCTTC CASSRSLSYGYTF
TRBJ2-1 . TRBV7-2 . TGTGCCAGCAGCTTGGGGGGGCCCAATGAGCAGTTCTTC CASSLGGPNEQFF
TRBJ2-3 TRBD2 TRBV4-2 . TGTGCCAGCAGCCAGATGGGGGGAGGGAGCCTCACAGATACGCAGTATTTT CASSQMGGGSLTDTQYF
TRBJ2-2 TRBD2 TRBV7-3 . TGTGCCAGCAGCTTAATGGCGGGGGGGACCGGGGAGCTGTTTTTT CASSLMAGGTGELFF
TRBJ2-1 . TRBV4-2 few TGTGCCAGCAGCCAAGTCTCCCGTACGGATGAGCAGTTCTTC CASSQVSRTDEQFF
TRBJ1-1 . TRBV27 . TGTGCCAGCAGTCCGCGGCGGGCTCACACTGAAGCTTTCTTT CASSPRRAHTEAFF
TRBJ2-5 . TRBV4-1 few TGCGCCAGCAGCCCAGGGAGGGGGACAGGCCTCCAAGAGACCCAGTACTTC CASSPGRGTGLQETQYF
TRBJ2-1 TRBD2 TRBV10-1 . TGCGCCAGCAGTGAGCAAAGCCCGGGACTAGCGGGAGTCAATGAGCAGTTCTTC CASSEQSPGLAGVNEQFF
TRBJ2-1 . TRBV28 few TGTGCCAGCAGTTTACTAAGCTCCTACAATGAGCAGTTCTTC CASSLLSSYNEQFF
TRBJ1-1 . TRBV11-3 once TGTGCCAGCAGCTTAAGGGGAATGAACACTGAAGCTTTCTTT CASSLRGMNTEAFF
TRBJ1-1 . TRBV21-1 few TGTGCCAGCAGCAAATTACAGGCCCTGAACACTGAAGCTTTCTTT CASSKLQALNTEAFF
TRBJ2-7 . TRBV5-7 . TGTGCCAGCAGCTACCGGGACACCTACGAGCAGTACTTC CASSYRDTYEQYF
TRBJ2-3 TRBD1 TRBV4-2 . TGTGCCAGCAGCCAAACCACAGGGGGGAAAGATACGCAGTATTTT CASSQTTGGKDTQYF
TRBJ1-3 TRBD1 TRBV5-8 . TGTGCCAGCAGCCAGGGACAGGTCTACTCTGGAAACACCATATATTTT CASSQGQVYSGNTIYF
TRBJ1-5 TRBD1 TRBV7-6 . TGTGCCAGCAGCTTATTGGAGGGGGACAGGGAAAATCAGCCCCAGCATTTT CASSLLEGDRENQPQHF
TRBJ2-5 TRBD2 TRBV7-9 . TGTGCCAGCGAACTCTTGCCGGGAGGGGGTGGAGAGACCCAGTACTTC CASELLPGGGGETQYF
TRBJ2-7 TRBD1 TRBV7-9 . TGTGCCAGCAGCTTACTTCAGGGGGCCGAGCAGTACTTC CASSLLQGAEQYF
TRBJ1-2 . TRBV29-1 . TGCAGCGTTGATTCCGGCTATGGCTACACCTTC CSVDSGYGYTF
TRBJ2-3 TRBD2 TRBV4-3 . TGCGCCAGCAGCCAGGGACTAGCGGGGAGCACAGATACGCAGTATTTT CASSQGLAGSTDTQYF
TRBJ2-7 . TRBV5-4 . TGTGCCAGCAGCTTGGCCCTGGGGGCCGCGACCTACGAGCAGTACTTC CASSLALGAATYEQYF
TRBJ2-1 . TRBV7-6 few TGTGCCAGCAGCTTAAATTCCGGGGATAACAATGAGCAGTTCTTC CASSLNSGDNNEQFF
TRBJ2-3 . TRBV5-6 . TGTGCCAGCAACCGCCAGGGCACAGATACGCAGTATTTT CASNRQGTDTQYF
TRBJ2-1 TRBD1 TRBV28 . TGTGCCAGCCGAAACTATGGGGGACAGGGGGCATCCAATGAGCAGTTCTTC CASRNYGGQGASNEQFF
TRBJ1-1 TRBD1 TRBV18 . TGTGCCAGCTCTCGCGGGACAGGGAACACTGAAGCTTTCTTT CASSRGTGNTEAFF
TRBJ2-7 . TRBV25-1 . TGTGCCAGCAGTGAATCCGGCAGGGCCCCATACGAGCAGTACTTC CASSESGRAPYEQYF
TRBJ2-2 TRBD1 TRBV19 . TGTGCCAGTAGTATACAAGGACAGGGAAACACCGGGGAGCTGTTTTTT CASSIQGQGNTGELFF
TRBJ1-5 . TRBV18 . TGTGCCAGCTCCCCTTTGGACAGAAGCAATCAGCCCCAGCATTTT CASSPLDRSNQPQHF
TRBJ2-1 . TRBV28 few TGTGCCAGCAGTCCCCTTTCGTGGGCTGGGAATGAGCAGTTCTTC CASSPLSWAGNEQFF
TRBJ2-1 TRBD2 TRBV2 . TGTGCCAGCAGTCGACTAGCGGCGGGGAATGAGCAGTTCTTC CASSRLAAGNEQFF
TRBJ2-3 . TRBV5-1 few TGCGCCAGCAGCTTGGGCAGCGGGAGCACAGATACGCAGTATTTT CASSLGSGSTDTQYF
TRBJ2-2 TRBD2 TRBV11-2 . TGTGCCAGCAGCTTATCCACCGGCGGGAGAGACACCGGGGAGCTGTTTTTT CASSLSTGGRDTGELFF
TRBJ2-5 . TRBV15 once TGTGCCACCAGCAGAGAGAGGAACGGTTACCAAGAGACCCAGTACTTC CATSRERNGYQETQYF
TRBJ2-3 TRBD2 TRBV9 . TGTGCTACCGGGTTAGGCGGGGGGGCAGATACGCAGTATTTT CATGLGGGADTQYF
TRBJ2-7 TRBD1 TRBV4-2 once TGTGCCAGCAGCCCCGGGACAGGGGGATACGAGCAGTACTTC CASSPGTGGYEQYF
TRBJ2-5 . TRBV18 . TGTGCCAGCTCACCTCAGGGGGAGACCCAGTACTTC CASSPQGETQYF
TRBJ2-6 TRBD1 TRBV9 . TGTGCCAGCAGCGCCTCAGGGGGCCACGGCTCTGGGGCCAACGTCCTGACTTTC CASSASGGHGSGANVLTF
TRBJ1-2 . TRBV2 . TGTGCCAGCAGTGAAGTAGTAGGGCTGCAGGGGTTTCATGGCTACACCTTC CASSEVVGLQGFHGYTF
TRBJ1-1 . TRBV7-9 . TGTGCCAGCAGCTTAGGGCAGGTGTGGACTGAAGCTTTCTTT CASSLGQVWTEAFF
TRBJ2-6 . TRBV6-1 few TGTGCCAGCAATGCAGGGTCTGGGGCCAACGTCCTGACTTTC CASNAGSGANVLTF
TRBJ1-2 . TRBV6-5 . TGTGCCAGCCGACCCCCGTGGGGAGGCTATGGCTACACCTTC CASRPPWGGYGYTF
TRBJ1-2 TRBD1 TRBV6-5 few TGTGCCAGCAGTTGGTCACAGGGGGTTTCTAACTATGGCTACACCTTC CASSWSQGVSNYGYTF